Each of the 8 T cell receptor beta chains below was sequenced from the same sample in a study of cytomegalovirus exposure and HLA in healthy donors. Vbeta (60) and Jbeta (13) primers were used in the PCR. Measured with immunoSEQ multiplex PCR; TCRdb has only the in-frame clones, and not every one. The table shows about 120,000 clones, with under 80% occurring only once. Material for sequencing was PBMCs. The receptor set was obtained from a man aged 55-75 years in good health and CMV-seropositive.

This clone was observed a few times. This chain uses TRBV4-2 with TRBJ1-5; weak D call: TRBD1 (6 bases). This CDR3 comprises 15 residues. Germline assignment: CDR1 LGHNA and CDR2 YNFKEQ. The germline V and J ends were trimmed by 2 bases and 4 bases, with 12 bases remaining between them. The CDR3 nucleotides are TGTGCCAGCAGCCAACTTGACAGGAGGAATCAGCCCCAGCATTTT. This encodes CASSQLDRRNQPQHF.

The rearrangement links TRBV6-6 to TRBJ2-5; 8 nucleotides align to TRBD1. The germline V gene encodes CDR1 MNHNY and CDR2 SVGAGI (reference sequence). V lost 2 bases and J lost 5; bases outside the gene matches: 10. This CDR3 is 16 amino acids long. CDR3 bases: TGTGCCAGCAGTTACCCAGCTGGGACAGGTGGTGAGACCCAGTACTTC. Translation: CASSYPAGTGGETQYF.

This clone has only a few counts. The genes are TRBV19 and TRBJ2-3, with D perhaps TRBD1 (5 bases). Trimming took 2 bases from V and 2 from J, leaving 8 bases between them. Germline CDR1 reads LNHDA; CDR2 reads SQIVND (reference sequence). There are 14 residues in the CDR3. CDR3 sequence (DNA): TGTGCCAGTAGTATACAGGGCGACACAGATACGCAGTATTTT. Translated: CASSIQGDTDTQYF.

This clone was recorded a few times. The chain has TRBV5-1 and TRBJ2-5; tentative D call: TRBD1 (6 bases). The CDR3 consists of 14 residues. Trimming pared 5 bases from V and 1 base from J, leaving 12 bases between. Germline V gene sequence: CDR1 SGHRS, CDR2 YFSETQ. The CDR3 spells CASSPGHFQETQYF. CDR3 coding DNA: TGCGCCAGCAGTCCGGGACACTTCCAAGAGACCCAGTACTTC.

This clone has a handful of counts. The chain links TRBV29-1 to TRBJ1-1; TRBD1 agrees at 8 bases. V lost 6 bases and J lost 0; bases outside the gene matches: 6. This CDR3 has 14 amino acids. Germline lookup yields CDR1 SQVTM and CDR2 ANQGSEA. The CDR3 loop is CSVALQGVNTEAFF. CDR3 bases: TGCAGCGTCGCCTTACAGGGGGTGAACACTGAAGCTTTCTTT.

V gene TRBV2 combines with J gene TRBJ1-1; TRBD1 is a possible D gene (5 bases). Germline V gene lookup returns CDR1 SNHLY and CDR2 FYNNEI. The CDR3 has 11 amino acids. Trimming left V 7 bases short and J 3 bases short, with 6 bases between. CDR3 sequence reads: CASTGYTEAFF. CDR3 coding DNA: TGTGCCAGCACAGGGTACACTGAAGCTTTCTTT.

The rearrangement joins TRBV27 to TRBJ1-1; possible D gene TRBD1, 6 bases. The V and J ends lost 4 bases and 4 bases respectively, with 19 bases between them. The CDR3 totals 16 residues. Germline V gene data show CDR1 as MNHEY and CDR2 as SMNVEV (reference sequence). The CDR3 sequence: CASSSPGTSLGTEAFF. The CDR3 nucleotides are TGTGCCAGCAGTTCCCCGGGGACATCCCTGGGCACTGAAGCTTTCTTT.

The chain employs TRBV12-1 and TRBJ1-1. TRBV12-1 is labeled a pseudogene. The CDR3 contains 14 residues. The CDR3 is CASSFVARNTEAFF. DNA of the CDR3: TGTGCCAGCAGCTTTGTAGCGCGGAACACTGAAGCTTTCTTT.